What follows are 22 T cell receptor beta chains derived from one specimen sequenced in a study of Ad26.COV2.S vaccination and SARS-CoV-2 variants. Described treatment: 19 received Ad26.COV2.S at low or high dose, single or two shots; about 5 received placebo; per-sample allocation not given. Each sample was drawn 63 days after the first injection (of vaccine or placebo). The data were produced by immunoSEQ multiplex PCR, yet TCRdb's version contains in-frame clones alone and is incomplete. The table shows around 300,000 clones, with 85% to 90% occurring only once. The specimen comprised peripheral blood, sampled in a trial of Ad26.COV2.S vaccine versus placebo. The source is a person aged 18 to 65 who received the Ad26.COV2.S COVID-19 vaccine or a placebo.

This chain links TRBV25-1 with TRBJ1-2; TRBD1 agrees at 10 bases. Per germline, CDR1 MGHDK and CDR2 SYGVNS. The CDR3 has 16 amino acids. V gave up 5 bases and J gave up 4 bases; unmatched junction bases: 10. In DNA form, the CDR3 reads TGTGCCAGCAGTCCCCTTTTGGGACAGGGGATCTATGGCTACACCTTC. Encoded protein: CASSPLLGQGIYGYTF.

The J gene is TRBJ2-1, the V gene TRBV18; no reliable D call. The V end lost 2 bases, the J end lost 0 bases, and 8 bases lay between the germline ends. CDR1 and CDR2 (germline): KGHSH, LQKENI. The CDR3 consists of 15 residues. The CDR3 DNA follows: TGTGCCAGCTCACCAACGGATAACTCCTACAATGAGCAGTTCTTC. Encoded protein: CASSPTDNSYNEQFF. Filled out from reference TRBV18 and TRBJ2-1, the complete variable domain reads NAGVMQNPRHLVRRRGQEARLRCSPMKGHSHVYWYRQLPEEGLKFMVYLQKENIIDESGMPKERFSAEFPKEGPSILRIQQVVRGDSAAYFCASSPTDNSYNEQFFGPGTRLTVL.

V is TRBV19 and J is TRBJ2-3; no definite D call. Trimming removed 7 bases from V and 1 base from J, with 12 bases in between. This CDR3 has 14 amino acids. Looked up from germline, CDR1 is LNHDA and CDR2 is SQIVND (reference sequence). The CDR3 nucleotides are TGTGCCAGTACCCCGGGCCTAGGCACAGATACGCAGTATTTT. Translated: CASTPGLGTDTQYF.

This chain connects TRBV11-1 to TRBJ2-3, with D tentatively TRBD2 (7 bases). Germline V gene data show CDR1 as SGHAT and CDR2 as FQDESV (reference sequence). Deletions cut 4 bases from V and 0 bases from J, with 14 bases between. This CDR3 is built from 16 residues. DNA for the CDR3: TGTGCCAGCAGCTGGACAGCGGGGTCTAGCACAGATACGCAGTATTTT. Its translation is CASSWTAGSSTDTQYF.

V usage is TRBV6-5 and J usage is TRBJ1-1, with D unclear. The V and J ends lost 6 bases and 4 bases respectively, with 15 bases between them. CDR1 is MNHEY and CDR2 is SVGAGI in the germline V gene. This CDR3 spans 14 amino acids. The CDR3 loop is CASSASMAATEAFF. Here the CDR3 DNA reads TGTGCCAGCAGCGCCTCTATGGCAGCCACTGAAGCTTTCTTT.

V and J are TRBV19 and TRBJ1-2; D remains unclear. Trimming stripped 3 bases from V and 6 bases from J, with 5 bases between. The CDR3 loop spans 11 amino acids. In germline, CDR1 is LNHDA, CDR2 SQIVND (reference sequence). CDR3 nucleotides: TGTGCCAGTAGTATGGCGAATGGCTACACCTTC. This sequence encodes CASSMANGYTF.

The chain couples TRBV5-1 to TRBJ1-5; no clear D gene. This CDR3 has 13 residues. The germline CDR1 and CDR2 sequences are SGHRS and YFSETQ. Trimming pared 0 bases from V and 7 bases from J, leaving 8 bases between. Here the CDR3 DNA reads TGCGCCAGCAGCTTGGAGGAGGGCCAGCCCCAGCATTTT. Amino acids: CASSLEEGQPQHF.

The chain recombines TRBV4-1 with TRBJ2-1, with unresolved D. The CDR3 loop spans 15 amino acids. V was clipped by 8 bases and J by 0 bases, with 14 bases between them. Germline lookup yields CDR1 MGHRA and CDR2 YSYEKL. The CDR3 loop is CASRLYTHSYNEQFF. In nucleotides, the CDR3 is TGCGCCAGCCGCCTTTACACTCACTCCTACAATGAGCAGTTCTTC.

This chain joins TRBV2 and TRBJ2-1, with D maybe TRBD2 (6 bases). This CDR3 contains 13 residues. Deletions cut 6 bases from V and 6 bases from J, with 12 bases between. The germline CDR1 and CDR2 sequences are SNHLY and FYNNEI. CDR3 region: CASRDYSSNEQFF. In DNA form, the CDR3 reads TGTGCCAGCAGGGACTACTCTTCCAATGAGCAGTTCTTC.

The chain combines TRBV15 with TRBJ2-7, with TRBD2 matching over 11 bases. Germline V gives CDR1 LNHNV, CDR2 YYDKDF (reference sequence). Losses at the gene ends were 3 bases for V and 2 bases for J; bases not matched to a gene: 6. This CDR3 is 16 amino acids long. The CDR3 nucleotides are TGTGCCACCAGCAGTATGACTAGCGGGGTAACCTACGAGCAGTACTTC. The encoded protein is CATSSMTSGVTYEQYF.

CDR3 DNA sequence: TGCGCCAGCAGCCAGCAGGGGGCAACCGGGGAGCTGTTTTTT. As protein: CASSQQGATGELFF. The chain is built from TRBV4-1 and TRBJ2-2; 8 nucleotides match TRBD1. CDR1 and CDR2 (germline): MGHRA, YSYEKL. V lost 3 bases to trimming and J lost 5 bases; unmatched junction nucleotides: 2. The CDR3 length is 14 residues.

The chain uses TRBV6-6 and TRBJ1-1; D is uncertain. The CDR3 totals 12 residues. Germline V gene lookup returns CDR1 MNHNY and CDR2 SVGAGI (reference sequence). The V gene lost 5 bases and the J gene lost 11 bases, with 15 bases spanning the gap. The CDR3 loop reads CASSPSDVRAFF. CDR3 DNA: TGTGCCAGCAGTCCCTCGGACGTGAGGGCTTTCTTT.

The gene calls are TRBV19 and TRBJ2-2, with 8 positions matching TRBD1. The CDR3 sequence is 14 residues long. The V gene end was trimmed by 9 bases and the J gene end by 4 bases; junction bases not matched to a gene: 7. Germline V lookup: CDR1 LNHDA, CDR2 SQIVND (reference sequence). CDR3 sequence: CASKQGVATGELFF. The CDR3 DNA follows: TGTGCCAGCAAACAGGGGGTAGCCACCGGGGAGCTGTTTTTT. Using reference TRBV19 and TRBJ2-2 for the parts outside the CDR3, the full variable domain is DGGITQSPKYLFRKEGQNVTLSCEQNLNHDAMYWYRQDPGQGLRLIYYSQIVNDFQKGDIAEGYSVSREKKESFPLTVTSAQKNPTAFYLCASKQGVATGELFFGEGSRLTVL.

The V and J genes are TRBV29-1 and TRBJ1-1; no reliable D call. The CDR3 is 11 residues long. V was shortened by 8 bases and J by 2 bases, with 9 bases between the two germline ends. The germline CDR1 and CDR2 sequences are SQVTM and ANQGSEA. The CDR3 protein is CSTAINTEAFF. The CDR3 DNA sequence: TGCAGCACTGCAATAAACACTGAAGCTTTCTTT.

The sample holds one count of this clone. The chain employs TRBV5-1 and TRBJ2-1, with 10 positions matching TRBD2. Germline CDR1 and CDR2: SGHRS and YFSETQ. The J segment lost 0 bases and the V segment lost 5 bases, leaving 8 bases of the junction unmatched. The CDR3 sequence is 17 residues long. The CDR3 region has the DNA TGCGCCAGCAGGTGGGCTAGCGGGAGCCCCTCCTACAATGAGCAGTTCTTC. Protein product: CASRWASGSPSYNEQFF.

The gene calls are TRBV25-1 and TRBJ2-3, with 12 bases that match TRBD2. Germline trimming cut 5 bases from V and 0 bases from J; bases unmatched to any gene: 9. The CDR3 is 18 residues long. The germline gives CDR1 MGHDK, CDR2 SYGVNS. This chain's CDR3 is CASSTLRTSGNSTDTQYF. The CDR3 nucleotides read TGTGCCAGCAGTACTCTCCGGACTAGCGGGAATAGCACAGATACGCAGTATTTT.

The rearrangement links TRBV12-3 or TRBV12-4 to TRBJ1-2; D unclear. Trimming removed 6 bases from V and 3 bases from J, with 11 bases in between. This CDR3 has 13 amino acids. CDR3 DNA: TGTGCCAGCAGCCGAGACGCCCACTATGGCTACACCTTC. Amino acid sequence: CASSRDAHYGYTF.

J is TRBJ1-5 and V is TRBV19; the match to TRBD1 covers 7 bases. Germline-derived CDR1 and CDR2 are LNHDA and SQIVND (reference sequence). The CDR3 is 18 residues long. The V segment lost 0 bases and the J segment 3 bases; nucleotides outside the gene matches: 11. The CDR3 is CASSIEPTGTRVNQPQHF. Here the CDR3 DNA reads TGTGCCAGTAGTATAGAGCCGACAGGGACTCGGGTCAATCAGCCCCAGCATTTT.

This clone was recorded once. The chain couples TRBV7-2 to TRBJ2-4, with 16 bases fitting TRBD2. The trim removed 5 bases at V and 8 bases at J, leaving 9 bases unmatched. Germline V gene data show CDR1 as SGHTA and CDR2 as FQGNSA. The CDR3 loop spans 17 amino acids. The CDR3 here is CASSSGTSGRALYIQYF. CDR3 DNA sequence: TGTGCCAGCAGCAGTGGGACTAGCGGGAGGGCATTATACATTCAGTACTTC. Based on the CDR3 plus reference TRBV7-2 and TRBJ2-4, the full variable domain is GAGVSQSPSNKVTEKGKDVELRCDPISGHTALYWYRQSLGQGLEFLIYFQGNSAPDKSGLPSDRFSAERTGGSVSTLTIQRTQQEDSAVYLCASSSGTSGRALYIQYFGAGTRLSVL.

The CDR3 protein is CASSPDPNTEAFF. The CDR3 bases are TGTGCCAGCTCACCCGACCCGAACACTGAAGCTTTCTTT. The chain couples TRBV18 to TRBJ1-1, with D hard to call. Trimming cost V 3 bases and J 1 base, with 6 bases left between them. The CDR3 is made up of 13 amino acids. The germline V gene encodes CDR1 KGHSH and CDR2 LQKENI. Complete variable domain (other parts from reference TRBV18 and TRBJ1-1): NAGVMQNPRHLVRRRGQEARLRCSPMKGHSHVYWYRQLPEEGLKFMVYLQKENIIDESGMPKERFSAEFPKEGPSILRIQQVVRGDSAAYFCASSPDPNTEAFFGQGTRLTVV.

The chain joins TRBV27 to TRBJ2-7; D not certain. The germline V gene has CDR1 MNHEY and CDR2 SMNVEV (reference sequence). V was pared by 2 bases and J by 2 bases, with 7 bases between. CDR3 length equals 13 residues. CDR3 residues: CASSLTAAYEQYV. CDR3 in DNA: TGTGCCAGCAGTTTAACGGCTGCCTACGAGCAGTACGTC.

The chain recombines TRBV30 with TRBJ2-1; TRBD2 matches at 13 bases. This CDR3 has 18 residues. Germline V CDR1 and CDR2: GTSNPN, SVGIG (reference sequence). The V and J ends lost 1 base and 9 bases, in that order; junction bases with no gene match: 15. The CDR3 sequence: CAWSGRRRTSGSGFEQFF. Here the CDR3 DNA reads TGTGCCTGGAGTGGACGACGGAGGACTAGCGGGAGTGGTTTTGAGCAGTTCTTC.